The 21 T cell receptor beta chains presented below share a single source sample, sequenced in a study of cytomegalovirus exposure and HLA in healthy donors. The PCR employed 60 Vbeta primers together with 13 Jbeta primers. The repertoire was sequenced with immunoSEQ multiplex PCR; TCRdb's copy has only in-frame clones and lacks some. The table lists 150,000 to 200,000 clones, approximately 80% of them singletons, with approximately 6.7% in the top ten. The sample taken for sequencing was PBMCs. Receptor source: a male donor in good health and CMV-seropositive.

The chain carries TRBV4-2 and TRBJ2-5; TRBD2 matches at 11 bases. The CDR3 sequence is 16 residues long. V dropped 3 bases and J dropped 5; count of bases not matched to a gene: 8. The germline gives CDR1 LGHNA, CDR2 YNFKEQ. CDR3 nucleotides: TGTGCCAGCAGCCAGTTACTAGCGGGAGAATACGAGACCCAGTACTTC. This sequence encodes CASSQLLAGEYETQYF.

The CDR3 loop is CASSSAGAYGYTF. The CDR3 DNA follows: TGTGCCAGCAGTTCGGCGGGTGCCTATGGCTACACCTTC. The V gene is TRBV27, the J gene TRBJ1-2; D remains ambiguous. Germline loops: CDR1 MNHEY, CDR2 SMNVEV (reference sequence). Trimming cost V 4 bases and J 4 bases, with 10 bases left between them. The CDR3 extends over 13 amino acids.

This chain links TRBV28 with TRBJ2-1, with 7 positions matching TRBD2. Germline V gene sequence: CDR1 MDHEN, CDR2 SYDVKM. V was pared by 10 bases and J by 0 bases, with 6 bases of the junction left unmatched. The CDR3 length is 14 residues. The DNA for the CDR3 is TGTGCCACGGTCGGGGGGAGCTCCTACAATGAGCAGTTCTTC. Translating it yields CATVGGSSYNEQFF.

The J gene is TRBJ2-4, the V gene TRBV30, with D unresolved. This CDR3 is 14 amino acids long. Looked up from germline, CDR1 is GTSNPN and CDR2 is SVGIG (reference sequence). V lost 1 base, J lost 0 bases, and 7 bases lay in between. The CDR3 DNA is TGTGCCTGGAGTGCTCTACTAGCCAAAAACATTCAGTACTTC. It yields the protein CAWSALLAKNIQYF.

This clone was seen a handful of times. The chain recombines TRBV30 with TRBJ1-5; D ambiguous. The CDR3 is made up of 12 amino acids. The ends were cut back, 0 bases at V and 11 bases at J, with 11 bases in the middle. Germline CDR1 GTSNPN, CDR2 SVGIG (reference sequence). This chain's CDR3 is CAWSVGDRAQHF. In DNA, the CDR3 is TGTGCCTGGAGTGTCGGGGATAGGGCCCAGCATTTT.

This clone was seen once. V gene TRBV6-6 combines with J gene TRBJ2-1; 7 positions match TRBD1. The length of the CDR3 is 15 residues. Germline lookup yields CDR1 MNHNY and CDR2 SVGAGI (reference sequence). Trimming cost V 5 bases and J 4 bases; bases outside gene matches: 8. The CDR3 sequence: CASSPRDSSYNEQFF. The DNA of the CDR3 is TGTGCCAGCAGTCCCCGGGACAGTTCGTACAATGAGCAGTTCTTC.

The chain uses TRBV7-9 and TRBJ1-5, with D perhaps matching TRBD1 (6 bases). The CDR3 is 13 amino acids. Trimming removed 5 bases from V and 7 bases from J, with 12 bases in between. Germline V CDR1 and CDR2: SEHNR, FQNEAQ (reference sequence). The CDR3, as DNA: TGTGCCAGCAGCCCAGGCGGGGGCCAGCCCCAGCATTTT. Its translation: CASSPGGGQPQHF.

The chain employs TRBV5-1 and TRBJ2-5; D possibly corresponds to TRBD2 (6 bases). The CDR3 contains 13 residues. V lost 0 bases to trimming and J lost 5 bases, with 8 bases between them. Germline assignment: CDR1 SGHRS and CDR2 YFSETQ. The CDR3 reads CASSLVGRETQYF. CDR3 coding DNA: TGCGCCAGCAGCTTGGTAGGGAGGGAGACCCAGTACTTC.

The chain uses TRBV7-8 and TRBJ2-7; TRBD2 is a possible D gene (6 bases). The V end lost 5 bases, the J end lost 4 bases, and 12 bases lay between the germline ends. Germline V lookup: CDR1 SGHVS, CDR2 FQNEAQ. The CDR3 consists of 13 residues. CDR3: CASSLGGPYEQYF. In nucleotides, the CDR3 is TGTGCCAGCAGCCTGGGAGGTCCTTACGAGCAGTACTTC. Complete variable domain (other parts from reference TRBV7-8 and TRBJ2-7): GAGVSQSPRYKVAKRGQDVALRCDPISGHVSLFWYQQALGQGPEFLTYFQNEAQLDKSGLPSDRFFAERPEGSVSTLKIQRTQQEDSAVYLCASSLGGPYEQYFGPGTRLTVT.

This sequence joins TRBV28 and TRBJ2-5; D is undetermined. Germline V gene data show CDR1 as MDHEN and CDR2 as SYDVKM. The CDR3 has 12 amino acids. V was clipped by 5 bases and J by 5 bases, with 9 bases between them. The chain's CDR3 is CASSLIRETQYF. The CDR3 DNA is TGTGCCAGCAGTCTAATCAGGGAGACCCAGTACTTC. Drawing the rest from reference TRBV28 and TRBJ2-5, the complete variable domain is DVKVTQSSRYLVKRTGEKVFLECVQDMDHENMFWYRQDPGLGLRLIYFSYDVKMKEKGDIPEGYSVSREKKERFSLILESASTNQTSMYLCASSLIRETQYFGPGTRLLVL.

Concerning this clone itself: Germline is not matched at one junction end, which may reflect a read error. This chain's CDR3 is CSSASGERGGEQYF. The DNA for the CDR3 is TGTTCCAGCGCCTCGGGGGAGCGGGGCGGGGAGCAGTACTTC. V and J are TRBV7-9 and TRBJ2-7; the match to TRBD2 covers 7 bases. The CDR3 contains 14 residues. CDR1 SEHNR and CDR2 FQNEAQ come from the germline V gene (reference sequence).

CDR3 DNA sequence: TGTGCCAGCAGCCCTAGCGGGGATGAGCAGTTCTTC. The encoded protein is CASSPSGDEQFF. V usage is TRBV9 and J usage is TRBJ2-1; 9 bases map to TRBD2. CDR1 is SGDLS, CDR2 YYNGEE, per germline. CDR3 size: 12 residues. V shed 4 bases, J shed 8 bases, and the junction held 1 base outside the gene matches. Looking up the rest from reference TRBV9 and TRBJ2-1 gives the full variable domain: DSGVTQTPKHLITATGQRVTLRCSPRSGDLSVYWYQQSLDQGLQFLIQYYNGEERAKGNILERFSAQQFPDLHSELNLSSLELGDSALYFCASSPSGDEQFFGPGTRLTVL.

This sequence joins TRBV10-3 and TRBJ2-7, with TRBD2 as a possible D gene (6 bases). Trimming shortened V by 10 bases and J by 5 bases, and 12 bases separated the two germline ends. The CDR3 is made up of 11 amino acids. Germline CDR1 reads ENHRY; CDR2 reads SYGVKD. The CDR3 DNA follows: TGTGCCACAGGGACTTTAGACGAGCAGTACTTC. Protein: CATGTLDEQYF.

The J gene is TRBJ1-2, the V gene TRBV5-8; 7 nucleotides align to TRBD1. Germline CDR1 is SGHTS and CDR2 is YDEGEE. Trimming removed 4 bases from V and 4 bases from J; junction bases left unmatched: 10. CDR3 length: 15 residues. The CDR3 DNA sequence: TGTGCCAGCAGCCCTCGGGACAGTCTAGGCTATGGCTACACCTTC. Amino acids: CASSPRDSLGYGYTF.

This clone came up a few times. The rearrangement links TRBV19 to TRBJ1-2; D may be TRBD1 (5 bases). CDR3 size: 13 residues. Trimming pared 3 bases from V and 6 bases from J, leaving 11 bases between. Germline V CDR1 and CDR2: LNHDA, SQIVND (reference sequence). CDR3 sequence (DNA): TGTGCCAGTAGTATTTTGGGGCTCGATGGCTACACCTTC. It is translated as CASSILGLDGYTF.

V is TRBV11-3 and J is TRBJ2-5, with 11 bases that match TRBD2. The ends lost 5 bases at V and 2 bases at J; junction bases unmatched: 7. CDR1 is SGHNT and CDR2 is YENEEA in the germline V gene. The CDR3 extends over 16 amino acids. The CDR3 coding sequence is TGTGCCAGCAGCCCTGGGACTAGCGGACATCAAGAGACCCAGTACTTC. Translated: CASSPGTSGHQETQYF.

The chain links TRBV19 to TRBJ1-1; 7 positions match TRBD1. Germline CDR1 is LNHDA and CDR2 is SQIVND (reference sequence). The CDR3 runs 15 residues. V lost 5 bases to trimming and J lost 2 bases; unmatched junction nucleotides: 8. CDR3 region: CASSALQGINTEAFF. In DNA form, the CDR3 reads TGTGCCAGTAGTGCATTACAGGGGATAAACACTGAAGCTTTCTTT.

The chain recombines TRBV19 with TRBJ2-7; 12 bases align to TRBD2. The trim removed 3 bases at V and 3 bases at J, leaving 3 bases unmatched. In germline, CDR1 is LNHDA, CDR2 SQIVND (reference sequence). The CDR3 covers 15 residues. CDR3 amino acids: CASSIQTSGSYEQYF. The DNA of the CDR3 is TGTGCCAGTAGTATCCAGACTAGCGGGAGCTACGAGCAGTACTTC.

The chain links TRBV10-3 to TRBJ1-2; a possible D gene is TRBD1 (5 bases). Trimming took 5 bases from V and 9 from J, leaving 16 bases between them. The V gene's germline CDR1 is ENHRY and CDR2 SYGVKD. The CDR3 runs 13 residues. CDR3 residues: CAISPEDGGSYTF. CDR3 coding DNA: TGTGCCATCAGTCCGGAGGACGGGGGAAGCTACACCTTC.

The V call is TRBV11-2, the J call TRBJ2-3; D perhaps matches TRBD2 (6 bases). This CDR3 spans 15 amino acids. CDR1 is SGHAT and CDR2 is FQNNGV in the germline V gene. Trimming took 0 bases from V and 5 from J, leaving 12 bases between them. Written as DNA, the CDR3 is TGTGCCAGCAGCTTAGAAAGGGCGGGGCAAGATACGCAGTATTTT. Translating gives CASSLERAGQDTQYF.

CDR3 DNA: TGCAGCGAACGGGACTCCACCTACAATGAGCAGTTCTTC. This translates into CSERDSTYNEQFF. The chain couples TRBV29-1 to TRBJ2-1; the D gene is possibly TRBD2 (6 bases). The CDR3 loop spans 13 amino acids. Per the germline V gene, CDR1 is SQVTM and CDR2 is ANQGSEA. Trimming pared 7 bases from V and 2 bases from J, leaving 12 bases between.